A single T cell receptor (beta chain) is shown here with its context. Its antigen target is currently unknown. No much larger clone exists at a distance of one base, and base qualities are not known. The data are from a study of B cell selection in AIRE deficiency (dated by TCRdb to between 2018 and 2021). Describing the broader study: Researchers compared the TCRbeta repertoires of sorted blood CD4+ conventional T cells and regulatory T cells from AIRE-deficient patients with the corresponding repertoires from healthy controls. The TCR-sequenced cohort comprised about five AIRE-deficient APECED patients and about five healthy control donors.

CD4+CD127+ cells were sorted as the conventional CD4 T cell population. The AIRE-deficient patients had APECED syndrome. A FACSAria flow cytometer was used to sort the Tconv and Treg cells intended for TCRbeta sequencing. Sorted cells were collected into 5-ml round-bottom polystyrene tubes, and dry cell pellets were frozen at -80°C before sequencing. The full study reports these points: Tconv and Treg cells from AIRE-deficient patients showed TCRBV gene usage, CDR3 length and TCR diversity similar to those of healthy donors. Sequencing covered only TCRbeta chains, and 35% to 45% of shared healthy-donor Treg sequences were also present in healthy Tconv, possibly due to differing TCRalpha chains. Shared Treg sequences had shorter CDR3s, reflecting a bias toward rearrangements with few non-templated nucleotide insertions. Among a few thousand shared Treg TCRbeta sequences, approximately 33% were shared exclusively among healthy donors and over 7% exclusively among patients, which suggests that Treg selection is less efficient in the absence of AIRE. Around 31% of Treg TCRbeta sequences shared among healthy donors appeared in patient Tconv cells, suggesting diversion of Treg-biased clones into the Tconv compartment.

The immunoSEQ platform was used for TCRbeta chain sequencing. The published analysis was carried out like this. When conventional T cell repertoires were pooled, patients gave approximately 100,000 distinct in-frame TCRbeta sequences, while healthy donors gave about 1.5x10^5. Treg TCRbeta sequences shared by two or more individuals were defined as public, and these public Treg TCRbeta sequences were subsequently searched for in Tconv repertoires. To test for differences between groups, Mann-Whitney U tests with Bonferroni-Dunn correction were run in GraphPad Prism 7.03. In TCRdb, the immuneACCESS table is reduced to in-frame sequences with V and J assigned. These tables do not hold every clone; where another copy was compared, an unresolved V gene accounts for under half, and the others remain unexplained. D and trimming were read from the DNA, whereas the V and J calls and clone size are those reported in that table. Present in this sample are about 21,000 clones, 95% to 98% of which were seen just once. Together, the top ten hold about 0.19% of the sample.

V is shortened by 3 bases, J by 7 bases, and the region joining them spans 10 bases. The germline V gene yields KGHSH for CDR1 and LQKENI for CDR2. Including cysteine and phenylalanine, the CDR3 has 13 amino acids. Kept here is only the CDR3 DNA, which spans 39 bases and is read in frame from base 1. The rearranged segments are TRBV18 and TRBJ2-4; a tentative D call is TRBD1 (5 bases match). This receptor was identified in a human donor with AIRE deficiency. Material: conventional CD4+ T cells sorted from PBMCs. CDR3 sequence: CASSPRQKNIQYF. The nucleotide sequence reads TGTGCCAGCTCACCGCGACAGAAGAACATTCAGTACTTC.